The T cell receptor beta chain described here comes from a study of blood T cell dynamics during melanoma immunotherapy. Study-level findings and limits: Disease-control patients' PBMC repertoires became either more clonal or more diverse at W3.

Clones were sequenced by immunoSEQ multiplex PCR, and TCRdb holds only the in-frame ones, with some missing. This sample has tens of thousands of clones, with roughly 86% found just once. Of note for this clone: The antigen is undetermined.

Trimming removed 2 bases from V and 6 bases from J, with 2 bases in between. The CDR3 has 11 amino acids. CDR1 is LGHNT and CDR2 is FRNRAP in the germline V gene. The time point here: pre-treatment baseline. Samples come from before therapy and from week 3 after the first blockade cycle. Apart from a couple of fast progressors, RECIST 1.1 response was judged 12 weeks post-infusion. Patients had no prior systemic cancer treatment, immunosuppressants or other active cancers. This sequence originates from a human donor with melanoma. This material consisted of blood, taken from a patient treated with checkpoint blockade. This chain connects TRBV12-5 to TRBJ2-1; no definite D call. The CDR3 here is CASGLTNEQFF. In DNA form, the CDR3 reads TGTGCTAGTGGTTTGACCAATGAGCAGTTCTTC. Based on the CDR3 plus reference TRBV12-5 and TRBJ2-1, the full variable domain is DARVTQTPRHKVTEMGQEVTMRCQPILGHNTVFWYRQTMMQGLELLAYFRNRAPLDDSGMPKDRFSAEMPDATLATLKIQPSEPRDSAVYFCASGLTNEQFFGPGTRLTVL.